The T cell receptor (beta chain) under discussion was sequenced for a study of control samples from healthy donors and cancer patients. This clone was picked up one time. CDR1 and CDR2 (germline): MNHEY, SVGAGI. Unmatched junction bases numbered 3, after V lost 6 bases and J lost 0 bases. This CDR3 comprises 14 residues. Using immunoSEQ multiplex PCR, the repertoire was profiled, and TCRdb retains in-frame clones only, with some absent. Here the sample spans about 140,000 clones, less than 95% being singletons. Sequencing input: blood. The clonotype was recovered from a man aged 18 to 35 in good health. The V and J genes are TRBV6-5 and TRBJ2-3, with 7 bases matching TRBD2. In nucleotides, the CDR3 is TGTGCCAGCAGGGGGGGGGACAGCACAGATACGCAGTATTTT. Translation: CASRGGDSTDTQYF.